These T cell receptor beta chains were read from a single sample in a study of blood T cell repertoires in COVID-19. TCRdb's table, derived via immunoSEQ multiplex PCR, lists solely in-frame clones and lacks some. Of tens of thousands of clones in the sample, around 85% were seen once. The sequencing input was peripheral blood. The receptors come from a man in his 70s with active COVID-19. The CDR3 runs from the conserved cysteine through the conserved F or W. A D gene is named only where the DNA matches it firmly. Clone size is not always given. Where it is, it says once, few, many or a class for expanded clones.

j_call v_call d_call clone_size cdr3_aa cdr3_nt
TRBJ2-3 TRBV28 TRBD2 once CASRPSGKADTQYF TGTGCCAGCAGGCCTAGCGGGAAAGCAGATACGCAGTATTTT
TRBJ2-2 TRBV19 . . CASSIQMNTGELFF TGTGCCAGTAGTATCCAGATGAACACCGGGGAGCTGTTTTTT
TRBJ1-2 TRBV19 TRBD1 . CASSIEQGAKGYTF TGTGCCAGTAGTATTGAACAGGGGGCGAAAGGCTACACCTTC
TRBJ2-7 TRBV18 TRBD2 . CASSPPGLAGGPSYEQYF TGTGCCAGCTCACCCCCTGGACTAGCGGGAGGGCCTAGCTACGAGCAGTACTTC
TRBJ2-4 TRBV5-4 . . CASSGIGQNIQYF TGTGCCAGCAGCGGAATAGGACAGAACATTCAGTACTTC
TRBJ1-1 TRBV6-5 . . CASTRGDPMNTEAFF TGTGCCAGCACCAGGGGAGATCCCATGAACACTGAAGCTTTCTTT
TRBJ2-1 TRBV12-3/TRBV12-4 TRBD1 . CASTRDSYNEQFF TGTGCCAGCACCCGGGACAGCTACAATGAGCAGTTCTTC
TRBJ1-5 TRBV30 TRBD1 once CAWSTGQGATNQPQHF TGTGCCTGGAGTACCGGACAGGGGGCGACGAATCAGCCCCAGCATTTT
TRBJ2-3 TRBV5-1 TRBD2 . CASSFGAGGPPDTQYF TGCGCCAGCAGCTTCGGTGCGGGAGGGCCCCCAGATACGCAGTATTTT
TRBJ1-1 TRBV5-1 . . CASSFDGENTEAFF TGCGCCAGCAGCTTCGACGGGGAGAACACTGAAGCTTTCTTT
TRBJ1-1 TRBV6-2/TRBV6-3 . . CASSYSWGGNTEAFF TGTGCCAGCAGTTACAGCTGGGGCGGGAACACTGAAGCTTTCTTT
TRBJ1-1 TRBV27 . . CASSYGQGNTEAFF TGTGCCAGCAGTTACGGTCAGGGGAACACTGAAGCTTTCTTT
TRBJ1-2 TRBV19 TRBD1 once CANPGQAANYGYTF TGTGCCAACCCGGGACAGGCGGCTAACTATGGCTACACCTTC
TRBJ1-2 TRBV5-6 TRBD1 . CASSSDRGPNYGYTF TGTGCCAGCAGCTCCGACAGGGGGCCAAACTATGGCTACACCTTC
TRBJ1-1 TRBV19 . once CASSYGQLNTEAFF TGTGCCAGTAGCTACGGACAGTTAAACACTGAAGCTTTCTTT
TRBJ2-5 TRBV5-4 TRBD2 . CASSLYAGGETQYF TGTGCCAGCAGCCTCTACGCCGGGGGGGAGACCCAGTACTTC
TRBJ2-4 TRBV11-2 . . CASSFGLARNIQYF TGTGCCAGCAGCTTCGGCCTAGCGAGAAACATTCAGTACTTC
TRBJ2-1 TRBV5-1 TRBD2 once CASSWGGTGFEQFF TGCGCCAGCAGTTGGGGGGGAACAGGCTTTGAGCAGTTCTTC
TRBJ2-1 TRBV15 TRBD2 . CATSAGPLTTGTSDEQFF TGTGCCACCAGCGCAGGCCCGCTTACTACCGGGACTAGCGATGAGCAGTTCTTC
TRBJ2-7 TRBV19 . . CASRRWERDEQYF TGTGCCAGTAGAAGGTGGGAGCGGGACGAGCAGTACTTC
TRBJ2-1 TRBV2 TRBD2 . CASTSGLAVHNEQFF TGTGCCAGCACGTCGGGACTAGCGGTTCACAATGAGCAGTTCTTC
TRBJ2-5 TRBV29-1 . . CSVGSEGTQYF TGCAGCGTTGGGAGCGAGGGGACCCAGTACTTC
TRBJ2-7 TRBV7-9 . . CASSFSIRGDEQYF TGTGCCAGCAGCTTCTCCATCCGGGGTGACGAGCAGTACTTC
TRBJ1-5 TRBV19 . . CASSRTAGGGQPQHF TGTGCCAGTAGCCGTACTGCGGGGGGTGGGCAGCCCCAGCATTTT
TRBJ2-7 TRBV5-4 TRBD2 . CASSLGLANTYEQYF TGTGCCAGCAGCTTGGGACTAGCAAACACCTACGAGCAGTACTTC
TRBJ2-1 TRBV7-9 TRBD2 once CASSLGLAGGGEQFF TGTGCCAGCAGCTTAGGACTAGCGGGAGGGGGTGAGCAGTTCTTC
TRBJ2-7 TRBV7-2 . few CASSTWGGQSPYEQYF TGTGCCAGCAGCACCTGGGGGGGGCAAAGTCCCTACGAGCAGTACTTC
TRBJ2-1 TRBV7-8 . once CASSLVSQSGPRKFF TGTGCCAGCAGCTTAGTTTCACAGTCCGGTCCCCGCAAGTTCTTC
TRBJ2-1 TRBV12-3/TRBV12-4 TRBD1 . CASPRQGGEQFF TGTGCCAGCCCTAGACAGGGGGGTGAGCAGTTCTTC
TRBJ2-7 TRBV18 . . CASSPASRGYEQYF TGTGCCAGCTCACCAGCGAGCCGGGGATACGAGCAGTACTTC
TRBJ1-1 TRBV2 . . CASSQGTTEAFF TGTGCCAGCAGCCAGGGGACCACTGAAGCTTTCTTT
TRBJ2-7 TRBV6-5 . . CVSPPLHYRDHEQYF TGTGTCAGCCCGCCTCTTCACTACAGGGACCACGAGCAGTACTTC
TRBJ2-7 TRBV7-2 TRBD2 . CASSLVPGGSYEQYF TGTGCCAGCAGCTTAGTCCCGGGAGGCTCCTACGAGCAGTACTTC
TRBJ2-1 TRBV28 . . CAIRGLPHNEQFF TGTGCCATCCGGGGACTCCCCCACAATGAGCAGTTCTTC
TRBJ2-1 TRBV11-1 TRBD2 once CASSVTSGKVVEQFF TGTGCCAGCAGCGTGACTAGCGGGAAAGTTGTTGAGCAGTTCTTC
TRBJ1-6 TRBV11-2 . medium-sized CASSLDINSPLHF TGTGCCAGCAGCTTAGATATAAATTCACCCCTCCACTTT
TRBJ2-7 TRBV30 TRBD2 . CAWDTSGYEQYF TGTGCCTGGGACACTAGCGGTTACGAGCAGTACTTC
TRBJ2-1 TRBV25-1 TRBD2 . CASSGFSGRWGNEQFF TGTGCCAGCAGTGGGTTTAGCGGGAGATGGGGCAATGAGCAGTTCTTC
TRBJ2-4 TRBV11-1 . . CASSLSRVKNIQYF TGTGCCAGCAGCTTATCCAGGGTGAAAAACATTCAGTACTTC
TRBJ2-1 TRBV7-8 . . CASSWRPDPYNEQFF TGTGCCAGCAGCTGGAGGCCCGACCCCTACAATGAGCAGTTCTTC
TRBJ1-2 TRBV29-1 TRBD1 . CSAPGQGGTNYGYTF TGCAGCGCCCCGGGGCAGGGGGGAACTAACTATGGCTACACCTTC
TRBJ1-1 TRBV11-2 TRBD1 few CASSLQTGGRTEAFF TGTGCCAGCAGCTTGCAGACAGGGGGACGCACTGAAGCTTTCTTT
TRBJ2-1 TRBV7-6 TRBD2 medium-sized CASSLSPSGNDEQFF TGTGCCAGCAGCTTAAGTCCTAGCGGGAATGACGAGCAGTTCTTC
TRBJ2-7 TRBV9 . . CASSVGIGSIGSYEQYF TGTGCCAGCAGCGTAGGGATCGGGAGCATAGGGTCCTACGAGCAGTACTTC
TRBJ2-1 TRBV27 . . CASSPWDTYNEQFF TGTGCCAGCAGTCCCTGGGACACCTACAATGAGCAGTTCTTC
TRBJ2-2 TRBV5-4 . . CASGWTFSGELFF TGTGCCAGCGGCTGGACATTTTCCGGGGAGCTGTTTTTT
TRBJ2-1 TRBV5-1 TRBD2 . CASRGNPGLESFSYNEQFF TGCGCCAGCAGGGGGAATCCGGGACTAGAGTCTTTCTCCTACAATGAGCAGTTCTTC
TRBJ2-7 TRBV19 TRBD2 . CASSGLRLAGTYEQYF TGTGCCAGTAGTGGTCTCCGCCTAGCGGGGACCTACGAGCAGTACTTC
TRBJ2-7 TRBV6-5 TRBD2 . CASSLAGDYEQYF TGTGCCAGCAGCCTAGCGGGGGACTACGAGCAGTACTTC
TRBJ1-2 TRBV14 . . CASSQDEVRSHRGYTF TGTGCCAGCAGCCAAGATGAAGTCAGGTCTCACCGCGGCTACACCTTC
TRBJ2-1 TRBV5-6 TRBD1 once CASKPRDRVISEQFF TGTGCCAGCAAACCCCGGGACAGGGTAATCTCTGAGCAGTTCTTC
TRBJ2-1 TRBV11-2 . . CASSSNLQVLRDEQFF TGTGCCAGCAGCTCTAACCTACAGGTCCTACGAGATGAGCAGTTCTTC
TRBJ2-3 TRBV19 TRBD2 . CASSLPGTSRDTQYF TGTGCCAGTAGTCTCCCCGGGACTAGCAGGGATACGCAGTATTTT
TRBJ2-1 TRBV2 TRBD2 . CASSEASGNLYEQFF TGTGCCAGCAGTGAAGCCAGCGGGAACCTCTATGAGCAGTTCTTC
TRBJ2-2 TRBV5-1 . . CASSWGVNTGELFF TGCGCCAGCAGCTGGGGGGTGAACACCGGGGAGCTGTTTTTT
TRBJ2-2 TRBV2 . few CASLRRAETGELFF TGTGCCAGCCTGAGGAGGGCGGAAACCGGGGAGCTGTTTTTT
TRBJ2-7 TRBV7-9 . few CASSGTTGTPPEQYF TGTGCCAGCAGCGGTACGACCGGGACACCACCCGAGCAGTACTTC
TRBJ2-7 TRBV2 TRBD2 once CASSDGRESEQYF TGTGCCAGCTCTGATGGGAGGGAAAGCGAGCAGTACTTC